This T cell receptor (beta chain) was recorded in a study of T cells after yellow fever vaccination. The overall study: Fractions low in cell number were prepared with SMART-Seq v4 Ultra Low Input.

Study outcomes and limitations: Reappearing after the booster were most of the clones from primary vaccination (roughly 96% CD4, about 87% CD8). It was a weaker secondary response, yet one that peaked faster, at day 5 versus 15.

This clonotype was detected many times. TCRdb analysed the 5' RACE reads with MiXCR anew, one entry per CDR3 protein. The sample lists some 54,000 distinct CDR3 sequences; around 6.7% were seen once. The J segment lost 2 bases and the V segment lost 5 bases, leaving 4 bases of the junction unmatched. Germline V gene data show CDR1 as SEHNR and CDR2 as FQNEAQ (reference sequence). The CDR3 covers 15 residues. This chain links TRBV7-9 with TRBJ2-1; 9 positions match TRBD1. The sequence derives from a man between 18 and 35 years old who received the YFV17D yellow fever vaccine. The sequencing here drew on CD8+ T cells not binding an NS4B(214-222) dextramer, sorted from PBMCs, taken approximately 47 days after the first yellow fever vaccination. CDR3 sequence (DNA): TGTGCCAGCAGCCACCGGGACAGGGCCTACAATGAGCAGTTCTTC. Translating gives CASSHRDRAYNEQFF.